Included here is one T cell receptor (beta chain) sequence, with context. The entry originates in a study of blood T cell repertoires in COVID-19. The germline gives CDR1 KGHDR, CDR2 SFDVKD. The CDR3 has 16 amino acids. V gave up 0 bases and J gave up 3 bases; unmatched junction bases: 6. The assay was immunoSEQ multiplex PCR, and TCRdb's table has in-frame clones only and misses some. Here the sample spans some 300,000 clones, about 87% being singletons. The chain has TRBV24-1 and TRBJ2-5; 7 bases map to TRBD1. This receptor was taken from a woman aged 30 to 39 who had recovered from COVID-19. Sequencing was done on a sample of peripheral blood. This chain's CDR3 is CATSDLYRGAEETQYF. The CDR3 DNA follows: TGTGCCACCAGTGATTTGTACAGGGGCGCCGAAGAGACCCAGTACTTC.